This TCR beta chain was sequenced in a study of OX40 agonist ivuxolimab in advanced cancers. Study observations and caveats: Still undetermined is the antigen specificity of the expanded peripheral T cells. Both CD4+ and CD8+ T cell populations in blood had undergone clonal expansion by week 6 at 0.1 to 3.0 mg/kg. Low normalized T-cell clonal expansion also characterized some of the nonresponders.

Assay used: immunoSEQ multiplex PCR; TCRdb lists only in-frame clones, some missing. The profile shows about 74,000 clones, 70% to 85% of them singletons. Systemic immunosuppression or autoimmune disease history was grounds to exclude patients. In the case of this clone: The antigen is undetermined.

In germline, CDR1 is SNHLY, CDR2 FYNNEI. CDR3 length: 15 amino acids. V was cut by 6 bases and J by 1 base, with 14 bases left in between. This chain uses TRBV2 with TRBJ2-3; D assignment may be TRBD1 or TRBD2 (6 bases each). The sequencing here drew on CD4+ or CD8+ T cells sorted from blood, taken in a trial of the OX40 agonist ivuxolimab. This sequence originates from an adult with an advanced solid tumor such as melanoma, head and neck, liver or kidney cancer. The chain's CDR3 is CASSPGGVGTDTQYF. CDR3 in DNA: TGTGCCAGCAGCCCCGGGGGCGTAGGCACAGATACGCAGTATTTT.